Below are 20 T cell receptor beta chains sequenced from a single sample in a study of blood T cell repertoires in COVID-19. Some clones are missing from TCRdb's copy, which holds only in-frame ones; the method was immunoSEQ multiplex PCR. The repertoire holds about 300,000 clones, with roughly 82% as singletons. The sequenced material came from peripheral blood. These receptor sequences come from a woman between 45 and 60 years old with acute or convalescent COVID-19.

The V call is TRBV2, the J call TRBJ2-3; the D gene is possibly TRBD1 (6 bases). V shed 6 bases and J shed 2 bases, with 9 bases lying between them. Germline CDR1 SNHLY, CDR2 FYNNEI. The CDR3 runs to 13 residues. This CDR3 is CASRDSYTDTQYF. The CDR3 nucleotides are TGTGCCAGCAGGGACAGTTACACAGATACGCAGTATTTT.

The rearrangement links TRBV5-6 to TRBJ2-1; 7 bases agree with TRBD2. Looked up from germline, CDR1 is SGHDT and CDR2 is YYEEEE. This CDR3 is built from 12 residues. The J segment lost 10 bases and the V segment lost 5 bases, leaving 6 bases of the junction unmatched. This CDR3 reads CASRAGGGEQFF. CDR3 DNA sequence: TGTGCCAGCAGGGCCGGCGGGGGAGAGCAGTTCTTC.

This clone has only one observation. The V and J genes are TRBV5-1 and TRBJ2-1, with D perhaps matching TRBD2 (5 bases). Germline CDR1 SGHRS, CDR2 YFSETQ. CDR3 length equals 16 residues. V was trimmed by 2 bases and J by 0 bases, leaving 12 bases between them. The CDR3 is CASSLEAGDSYNEQFF. CDR3 bases: TGCGCCAGCAGCTTAGAGGCGGGCGACTCCTACAATGAGCAGTTCTTC.

The chain has TRBV9 and TRBJ1-2; D is possibly TRBD1 (5 bases). Per germline, CDR1 SGDLS and CDR2 YYNGEE. The CDR3 consists of 14 residues. The V end lost 2 bases, the J end lost 7 bases, and 15 bases lay between the germline ends. The CDR3 loop reads CASSVSPGEVGYTF. The CDR3 DNA sequence: TGTGCCAGCAGCGTTAGTCCGGGGGAGGTTGGCTACACCTTC.

This chain connects TRBV10-3 to TRBJ1-1; possible D gene TRBD1, 5 bases. Germline values: CDR1 ENHRY, CDR2 SYGVKD. Trimming pared 4 bases from V and 6 bases from J, leaving 12 bases between. CDR3 size: 13 residues. The CDR3 reads CAISVTGSPEAFF. CDR3 sequence (DNA): TGTGCCATCAGTGTTACAGGAAGCCCTGAAGCTTTCTTT.

CDR3 in amino acids: CASSFLRQGISYEQYF. The CDR3, as DNA: TGTGCCAGCAGCTTCCTTAGGCAGGGAATCTCCTACGAGCAGTACTTC. This sequence joins TRBV7-8 and TRBJ2-7; possibly TRBD1 for D (5 bases). The CDR3 consists of 16 residues. The germline V and J ends were trimmed by 3 bases and 0 bases, with 15 bases remaining between them. Germline loops: CDR1 SGHVS, CDR2 FQNEAQ. Full variable domain (rest looked up from reference TRBV7-8 and TRBJ2-7): GAGVSQSPRYKVAKRGQDVALRCDPISGHVSLFWYQQALGQGPEFLTYFQNEAQLDKSGLPSDRFFAERPEGSVSTLKIQRTQQEDSAVYLCASSFLRQGISYEQYFGPGTRLTVT.

The CDR3 nucleotides read TGCAGCGTGAGACAGGGCTTCTCTGGGGCCAACGTCCTGACTTTC. Amino acids: CSVRQGFSGANVLTF. This sequence joins TRBV29-1 and TRBJ2-6; 7 nucleotides match TRBD1. CDR3 size: 15 residues. With 6 bases clipped from V and 0 bases from J, the junction kept 5 bases outside the gene matches. Germline V gene lookup returns CDR1 SQVTM and CDR2 ANQGSEA.

This clone was seen only once. The genes are TRBV7-9 and TRBJ1-5; D unclear. This CDR3 spans 15 amino acids. Looked up from germline, CDR1 is SEHNR and CDR2 is FQNEAQ (reference sequence). Trimming removed 3 bases at V and 3 bases at J, with 12 bases between. The CDR3: CASSFERELNQPQHF. The CDR3 DNA follows: TGTGCCAGCAGCTTCGAGAGGGAACTCAATCAGCCCCAGCATTTT. Looking up the rest from reference TRBV7-9 and TRBJ1-5 gives the full variable domain: DTGVSQNPRHKITKRGQNVTFRCDPISEHNRLYWYRQTLGQGPEFLTYFQNEAQLEKSRLLSDRFSAERPKGSFSTLEIQRTEQGDSAMYLCASSFERELNQPQHFGDGTRLSIL.

In this sample, this clone turned up a few times. The gene calls are TRBV6-2 or TRBV6-3 and TRBJ1-5; TRBD1 might be the D (6 bases). From germline, CDR1 is MNHEY and CDR2 SVGEGT. The CDR3 extends over 15 amino acids. The ends were cut back, 5 bases at V and 0 bases at J, with 11 bases in the middle. In nucleotides, the CDR3 is TGTGCCAGCAGTACAGGGACATATAGCAATCAGCCCCAGCATTTT. This gives the protein CASSTGTYSNQPQHF.

The rearrangement joins TRBV6-6 to TRBJ2-5; 7 bases map to TRBD1. The CDR3 extends over 14 amino acids. Germline V CDR1 and CDR2: MNHNY, SVGAGI (reference sequence). With 5 bases clipped from V and 10 bases from J, the junction kept 13 bases outside the gene matches. This CDR3 reads CASSGGQRGGIQYF. The DNA for the CDR3 is TGTGCCAGCAGTGGGGGACAGCGAGGGGGAATCCAGTACTTC.

The chain carries TRBV4-2 and TRBJ2-7, with 7 bases fitting TRBD2. From germline, CDR1 is LGHNA and CDR2 YNFKEQ. The CDR3 extends over 15 amino acids. J lost 2 bases, V lost 1 base, and 5 bases had no gene match. CDR3 DNA sequence: TGTGCCAGCAGCCAAGTGTCTAGCGGAACCTACGAGCAGTACTTC. Amino acid sequence: CASSQVSSGTYEQYF.

The chain couples TRBV28 to TRBJ2-1; no firm D call. The CDR3 runs to 12 residues. Trimming pared 4 bases from V and 9 bases from J, leaving 10 bases between. Germline lookup yields CDR1 MDHEN and CDR2 SYDVKM. The CDR3 region is CASSSPGFEQFF. CDR3 nucleotide sequence: TGTGCCAGCAGTTCTCCCGGTTTTGAGCAGTTCTTC.

The rearrangement links TRBV2 to TRBJ1-1; TRBD1 matches at 8 bases. After removal of 7 bases from V and 2 bases from J, the junction contained 9 bases not matched to a gene. The CDR3 is 15 residues long. Germline assignment: CDR1 SNHLY and CDR2 FYNNEI. Here the CDR3 DNA reads TGTGCCAGCACCCCGGCGGACAGGGACAACACTGAAGCTTTCTTT. It encodes CASTPADRDNTEAFF.

DNA of the CDR3: TGTGCCAGCAGGCAACAGGGGGCCATAAATTCACCCCTCCACTTT. Its protein is CASRQQGAINSPLHF. This chain connects TRBV7-3 to TRBJ1-6; the match to TRBD1 covers 9 bases. CDR3 length equals 15 residues. The V gene's germline CDR1 is SGHTA and CDR2 FQGTGA. After removal of 6 bases from V and 7 bases from J, the junction contained 7 bases not matched to a gene.

The chain recombines TRBV20-1 with TRBJ2-3; 9 bases are a match to TRBD2. The germline CDR1 and CDR2 sequences are DFQATT and SNEGSKA (reference sequence). Trimming removed 3 bases from V and 15 bases from J; junction bases left unmatched: 7. CDR3 size: 11 residues. CDR3 loop: CSASWGTSQYF. The CDR3 DNA reads as TGCAGTGCTAGTTGGGGGACTAGCCAATATTTT.

The chain has TRBV12-3 or TRBV12-4 and TRBJ1-2; possibly TRBD1 for D (6 bases). This CDR3 is 12 amino acids long. Trimming removed 5 bases at V and 4 bases at J, with 8 bases between. DNA of the CDR3: TGTGCCAGCAGTCTGGACAGCTATGGCTACACCTTC. Its translation is CASSLDSYGYTF.

This chain connects TRBV6-1 to TRBJ2-7; 7 nucleotides agree with TRBD1. The germline V gene encodes CDR1 MNHNS and CDR2 SASEGT. V was clipped by 3 bases and J by 0 bases; unmatched bases: 5. The length of the CDR3 is 15 residues. The DNA for the CDR3 is TGTGCCAGCAGTGACACCGGGACAGCCTCCTACGAGCAGTACTTC. Protein product: CASSDTGTASYEQYF.

V and J are TRBV7-9 and TRBJ2-7, with 7 bases lining up with TRBD1. The CDR3 has 17 residues. V was clipped by 4 bases and J by 3 bases; unmatched bases: 15. Germline V gene lookup returns CDR1 SEHNR and CDR2 FQNEAQ (reference sequence). In DNA form, the CDR3 reads TGTGCCAGCAGCTCCCAACACTCACAGGGGCCTCTCTACGAGCAGTACTTC. Its translation: CASSSQHSQGPLYEQYF.

This rearrangement joins TRBV7-6 to TRBJ2-2; the match to TRBD2 covers 7 bases. Trimming took 0 bases from V and 3 from J; bases not matched to a gene: 1. Germline V gives CDR1 SGHVS, CDR2 FNYEAQ. The CDR3 length is 15 residues. CDR3 sequence: CASSLAGGDTGELFF. CDR3 nucleotides: TGTGCCAGCAGCTTAGCGGGAGGGGACACCGGGGAGCTGTTTTTT.

This CDR3 is CASSPRDRGANYGYTF. CDR3 sequence (DNA): TGTGCCAGTAGTCCGAGGGACAGGGGAGCTAACTATGGCTACACCTTC. This rearrangement joins TRBV19 to TRBJ1-2; TRBD1 aligns across 10 bases. The germline gives CDR1 LNHDA, CDR2 SQIVND (reference sequence). This CDR3 region has 16 residues. With 5 bases clipped from V and 0 bases from J, the junction kept 6 bases outside the gene matches.